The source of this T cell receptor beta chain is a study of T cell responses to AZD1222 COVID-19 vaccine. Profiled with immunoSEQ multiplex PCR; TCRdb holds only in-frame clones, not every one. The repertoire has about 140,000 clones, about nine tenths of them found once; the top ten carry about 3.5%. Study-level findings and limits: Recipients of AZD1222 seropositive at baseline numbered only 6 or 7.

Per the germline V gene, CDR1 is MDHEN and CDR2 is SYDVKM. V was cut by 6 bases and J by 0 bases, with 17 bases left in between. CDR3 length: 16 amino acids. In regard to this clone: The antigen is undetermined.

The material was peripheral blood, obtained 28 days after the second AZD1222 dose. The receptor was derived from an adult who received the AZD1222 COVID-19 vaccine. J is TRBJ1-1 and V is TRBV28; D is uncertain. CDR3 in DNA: TGTGCCAGCAGAAGAGACGCCGGAACTATGAACACTGAAGCTTTCTTT. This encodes CASRRDAGTMNTEAFF.